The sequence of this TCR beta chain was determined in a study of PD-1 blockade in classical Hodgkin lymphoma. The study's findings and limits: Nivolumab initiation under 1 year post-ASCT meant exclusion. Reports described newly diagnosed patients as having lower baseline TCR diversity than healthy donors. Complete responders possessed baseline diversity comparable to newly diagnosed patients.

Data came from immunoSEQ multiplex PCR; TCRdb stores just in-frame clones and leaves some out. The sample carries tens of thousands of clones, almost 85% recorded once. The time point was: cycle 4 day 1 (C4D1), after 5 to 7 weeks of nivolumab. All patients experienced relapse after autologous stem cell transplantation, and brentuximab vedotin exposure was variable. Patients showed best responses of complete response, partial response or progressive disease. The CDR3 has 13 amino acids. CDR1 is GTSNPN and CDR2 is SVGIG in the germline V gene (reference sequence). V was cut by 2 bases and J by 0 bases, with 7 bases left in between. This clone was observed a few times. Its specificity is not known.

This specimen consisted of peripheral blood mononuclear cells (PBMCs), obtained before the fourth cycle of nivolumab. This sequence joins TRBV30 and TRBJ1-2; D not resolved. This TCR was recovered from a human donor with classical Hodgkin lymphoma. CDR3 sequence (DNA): TGTGCCTGGAGTCCACGGACTAACTATGGCTACACCTTC. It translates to CAWSPRTNYGYTF.